This T cell receptor beta chain originates from a study of control samples from healthy donors and cancer patients. The CDR3 contains 14 residues. Germline loops: CDR1 SGHDN, CDR2 FVKESK. Trimming stripped 7 bases from V and 7 bases from J, with 16 bases between. Generated by immunoSEQ multiplex PCR, the TCRdb table keeps only in-frame clones and is missing some. This table holds about 100,000 clones, over 75% found once. The chain uses TRBV14 and TRBJ2-2, with D maybe TRBD1 (6 bases). This TCR was sampled from a woman between 45 and 60 years old in good health. Sequencing was done on a sample of blood. CDR3 DNA sequence: TGTGCCAGCACCGTTTTACAGGGAAGCGGGGAGCTGTTTTTT. Translating gives CASTVLQGSGELFF.